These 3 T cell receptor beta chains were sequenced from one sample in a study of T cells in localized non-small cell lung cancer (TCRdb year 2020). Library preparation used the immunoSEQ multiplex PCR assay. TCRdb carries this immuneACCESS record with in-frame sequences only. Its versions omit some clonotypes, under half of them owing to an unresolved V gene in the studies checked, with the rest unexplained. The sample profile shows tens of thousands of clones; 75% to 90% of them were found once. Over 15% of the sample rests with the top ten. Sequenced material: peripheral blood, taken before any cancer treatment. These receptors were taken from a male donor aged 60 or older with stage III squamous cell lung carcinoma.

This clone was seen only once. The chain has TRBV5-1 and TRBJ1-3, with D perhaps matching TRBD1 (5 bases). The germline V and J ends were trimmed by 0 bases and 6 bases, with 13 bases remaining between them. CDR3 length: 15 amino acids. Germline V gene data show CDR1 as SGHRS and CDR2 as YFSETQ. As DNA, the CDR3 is TGCGCCAGCAGCTTGGGTGGGGCATGGCAAAACACCATATATTTT. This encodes CASSLGGAWQNTIYF. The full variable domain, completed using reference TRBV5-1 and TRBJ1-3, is KAGVTQTPRYLIKTRGQQVTLSCSPISGHRSVSWYQQTPGQGLQFLFEYFSETQRNKGNFPGRFSGRQFSNSRSEMNVSTLELGDSALYLCASSLGGAWQNTIYFGEGSWLTVV.

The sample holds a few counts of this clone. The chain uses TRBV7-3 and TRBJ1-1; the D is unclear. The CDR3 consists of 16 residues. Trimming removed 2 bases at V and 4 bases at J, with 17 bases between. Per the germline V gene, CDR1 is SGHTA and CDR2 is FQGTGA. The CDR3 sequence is CASSLLGGRLGTEAFF. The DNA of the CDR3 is TGTGCCAGCAGCTTATTGGGAGGTAGACTCGGCACTGAAGCTTTCTTT.

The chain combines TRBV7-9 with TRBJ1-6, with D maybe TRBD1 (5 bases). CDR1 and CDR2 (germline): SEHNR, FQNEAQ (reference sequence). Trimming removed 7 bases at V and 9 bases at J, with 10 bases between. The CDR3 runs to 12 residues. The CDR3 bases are TGTGCCAGCAATGTGGGGGGTTCACCCCTCCACTTT. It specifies CASNVGGSPLHF.